This T cell receptor (beta chain) derives from a study of blood T cell repertoires in COVID-19. Study-wide background: Sites across the United States, Italy and Spain contributed samples from acute and convalescent COVID-19. T cells, B-cell-depleted T cells, or PBMCs supplied cDNA or gDNA.

The CDR3 runs to 16 residues. CDR1 is GTSNPN and CDR2 is SVGIG in the germline V gene (reference sequence). V trimming: 8 bases; J trimming: 4 bases; junction bases outside the gene matches: 17. Authors' data handling: Reference gene primer amplification gave estimated nucleated cell counts. Sequencing was performed with immunoSEQ multiplex PCR; in TCRdb, only in-frame clones are kept and a portion is missing. D and trimming were read from the DNA, whereas the V and J calls and clone size are those reported in that table. The sample lists some 19,000 clones, roughly nine tenths occurring once. The chain is built from TRBV30 and TRBJ1-2; 9 bases map to TRBD1. The sequenced sample consisted of peripheral blood. This clonotype was obtained from a man in his 60s with active COVID-19. The CDR3 is CAQIDMPLQGAYGYTF. The DNA of the CDR3 is TGTGCCCAAATCGACATGCCCTTACAGGGGGCCTATGGCTACACCTTC.